The sequence of this T cell receptor (beta chain) was determined in a study of blood T cell repertoires in COVID-19 (dated by TCRdb to the early 2020s). Describing the broader study: Collaborator samples came from the United States, Italy and Spain and covered acute and convalescent phases of COVID-19. Where available, HLA class I and class II types were taken from metadata supplied by the sample provider and were not determined by assay-based typing. The material from the prospective study consisted of cDNA or gDNA derived from T cells, B-cell-depleted T cells, or PBMCs. The samples were drawn from two sources: the first 160 participants of the ongoing ImmuneRACE study, and over 1,000 subjects contributed by 6 global collaborators. Sample metadata almost always included a de-identified subject ID, COVID-19 status, age in years and sex. The repertoires were released in a freely available public database meant as a resource for research on the immune response to SARS-CoV-2. Deeply sampled blood TCRbeta repertoires from subjects exposed to, actively infected with, or recovered from COVID-19 were included in the dataset.

The paper's findings and limits, for the study overall: Clinical and demographic metadata were provided uncurated, with the amount varying by source and participant.

In the case of this clone: The antigen it recognizes is unknown. No base quality information exists; no much larger clone differs at one position.

The immunoSEQ Assay, a bias-controlled multiplex PCR, was used to amplify TCRbeta CDR3 regions from genomic DNA. The study's own analysis went as follows. Within the assay, amplification of reference gene primers was used to estimate how many nucleated cells each sample contained. Sequence reads were collapsed and filtered to measure the absolute abundance of every unique TCRbeta CDR3 rearrangement. For each sample, productive Simpson clonality was calculated as the square root of Simpson's diversity index over productive rearrangements. TCRdb carries this immuneACCESS record with in-frame sequences only. Its versions omit some clonotypes, under half of them owing to an unresolved V gene in the studies checked, with the rest unexplained. D and trimming were read from the DNA, whereas the V and J calls and clone size are those reported in that table. This sample gives roughly 59,000 clones in total; about 78% of them show up just once. The ten largest make up around 12% of the sample.

Collaborating institutions collected whole blood in K2EDTA tubes following their own protocols. For TCRbeta analysis, collaborators shipped samples as frozen whole blood, isolated PBMCs, or DNA extracted from either of those sample types. The CDR3 has 17 amino acids, counting the end cysteine and phenylalanine. Only CDR3 DNA is held: 51 bases, read in frame from base 1. The V end loses 6 bases and the J end loses 1 base, and a stretch of 16 bases separates them. CDR1 and CDR2, looked up from the germline V gene (reference sequence), are MNHEY and SMNVEV. The rearrangement joined TRBV27 to TRBJ1-6, with TRBD1 tentatively as D gene (5 bases match). The sequencing sample was made of peripheral blood. This TCR was sampled from a man aged 80 or over with acute or convalescent COVID-19. The CDR3: CASRSFIRASYNSPLHF. Here is the DNA: TGTGCCAGCAGAAGTTTCATCAGGGCATCCTATAATTCACCCCTCCACTTT.